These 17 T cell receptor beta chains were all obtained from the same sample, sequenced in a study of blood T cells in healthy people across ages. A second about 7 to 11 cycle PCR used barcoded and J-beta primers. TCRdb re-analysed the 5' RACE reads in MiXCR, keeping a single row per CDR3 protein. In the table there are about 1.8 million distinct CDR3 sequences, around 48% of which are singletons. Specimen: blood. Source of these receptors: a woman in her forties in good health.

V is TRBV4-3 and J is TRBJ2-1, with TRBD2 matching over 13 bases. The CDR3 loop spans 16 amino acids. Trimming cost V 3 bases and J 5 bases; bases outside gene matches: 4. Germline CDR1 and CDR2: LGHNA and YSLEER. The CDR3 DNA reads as TGCGCCAGCAGCCATGGGACTAGCGGGACACACAATGAGCAGTTCTTC. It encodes CASSHGTSGTHNEQFF.

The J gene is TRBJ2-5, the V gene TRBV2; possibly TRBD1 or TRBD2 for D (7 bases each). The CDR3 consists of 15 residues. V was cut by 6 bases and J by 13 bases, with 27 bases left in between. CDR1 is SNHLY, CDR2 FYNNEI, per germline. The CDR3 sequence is CASSSLTGRAHERYF. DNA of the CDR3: TGTGCCAGCAGCTCCTTGACAGGGAGGGCCCACGAGCGGTACTTC.

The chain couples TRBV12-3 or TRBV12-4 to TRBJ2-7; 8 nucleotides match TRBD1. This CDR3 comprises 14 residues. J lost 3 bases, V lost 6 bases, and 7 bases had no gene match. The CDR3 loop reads CASRRDRSIYEQYF. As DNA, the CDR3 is TGTGCCAGCAGAAGGGACAGGAGTATCTACGAGCAGTACTTC.

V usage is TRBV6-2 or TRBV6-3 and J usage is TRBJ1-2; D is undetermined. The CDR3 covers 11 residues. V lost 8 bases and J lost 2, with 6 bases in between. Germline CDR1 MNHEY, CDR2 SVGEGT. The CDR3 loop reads CASQENYGYTF. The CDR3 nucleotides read TGTGCCAGCCAGGAGAACTATGGCTACACCTTC.

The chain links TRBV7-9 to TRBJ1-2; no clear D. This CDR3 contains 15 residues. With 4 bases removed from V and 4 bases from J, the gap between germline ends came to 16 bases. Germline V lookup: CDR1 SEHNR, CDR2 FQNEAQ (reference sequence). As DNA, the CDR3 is TGTGCCAGCAGCTGGGGTGCAGTCTCCTCCTATGGCTACACCTTC. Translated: CASSWGAVSSYGYTF.

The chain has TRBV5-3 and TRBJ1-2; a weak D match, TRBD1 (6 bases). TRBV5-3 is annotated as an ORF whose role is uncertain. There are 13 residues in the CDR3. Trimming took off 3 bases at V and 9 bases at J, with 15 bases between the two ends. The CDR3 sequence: CARSCLTGGRYTF. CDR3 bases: TGTGCCAGAAGCTGCTTGACAGGCGGGCGCTACACCTTC.

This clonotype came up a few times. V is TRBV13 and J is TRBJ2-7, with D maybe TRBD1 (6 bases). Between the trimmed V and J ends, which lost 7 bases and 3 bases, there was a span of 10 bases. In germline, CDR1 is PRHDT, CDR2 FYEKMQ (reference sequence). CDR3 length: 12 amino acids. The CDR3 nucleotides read TGTGCCAGCACCCAACAGGGCTACGAGCAGTACTTC. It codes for CASTQQGYEQYF. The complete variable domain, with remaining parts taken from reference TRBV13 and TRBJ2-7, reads AAGVIQSPRHLIKEKRETATLKCYPIPRHDTVYWYQQGPGQDPQFLISFYEKMQSDKGSIPDRFSAQQFSDYHSELNMSSLELGDSALYFCASTQQGYEQYFGPGTRLTVT.

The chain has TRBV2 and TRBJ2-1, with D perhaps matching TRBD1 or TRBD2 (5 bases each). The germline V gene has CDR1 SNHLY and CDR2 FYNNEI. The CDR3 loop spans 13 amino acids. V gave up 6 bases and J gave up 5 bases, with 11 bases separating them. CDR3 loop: CASRRDVDNEQFF. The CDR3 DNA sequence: TGTGCCAGCAGGAGGGACGTGGACAATGAGCAGTTCTTC. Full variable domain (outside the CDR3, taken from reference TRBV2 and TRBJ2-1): EPEVTQTPSHQVTQMGQEVILRCVPISNHLYFYWYRQILGQKVEFLVSFYNNEISEKSEIFDDQFSVERPDGSNFTLKIRSTKLEDSAMYFCASRRDVDNEQFFGPGTRLTVL.

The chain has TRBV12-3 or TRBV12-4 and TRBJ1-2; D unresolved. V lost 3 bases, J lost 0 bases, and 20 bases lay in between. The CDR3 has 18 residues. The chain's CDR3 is CASSFLRSDPPSNYGYTF. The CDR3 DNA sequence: TGTGCCAGCAGTTTCCTGAGGTCCGACCCGCCTTCTAACTATGGCTACACCTTC.

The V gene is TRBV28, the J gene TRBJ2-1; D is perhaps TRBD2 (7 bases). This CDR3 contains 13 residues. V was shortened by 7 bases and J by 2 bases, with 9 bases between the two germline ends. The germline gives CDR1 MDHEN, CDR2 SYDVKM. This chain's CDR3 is CASNGGPYNEQFF. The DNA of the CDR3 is TGTGCCAGCAACGGGGGGCCCTACAATGAGCAGTTCTTC.

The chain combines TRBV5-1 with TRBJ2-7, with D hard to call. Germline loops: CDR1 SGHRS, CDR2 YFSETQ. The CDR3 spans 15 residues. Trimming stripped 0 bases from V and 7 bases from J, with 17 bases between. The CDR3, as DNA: TGCGCCAGCAGCTTGGAGGGTCAACCTTACAATGAGCAGTACTTC. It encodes CASSLEGQPYNEQYF.

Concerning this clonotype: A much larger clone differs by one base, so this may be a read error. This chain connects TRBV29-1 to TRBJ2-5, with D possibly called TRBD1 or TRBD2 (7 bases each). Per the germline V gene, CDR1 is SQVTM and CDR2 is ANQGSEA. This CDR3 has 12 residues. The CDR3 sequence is CSVGRGGETQCF. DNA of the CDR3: TGCAGCGTTGGCAGGGGGGGGGAGACCCAGTGCTTC.

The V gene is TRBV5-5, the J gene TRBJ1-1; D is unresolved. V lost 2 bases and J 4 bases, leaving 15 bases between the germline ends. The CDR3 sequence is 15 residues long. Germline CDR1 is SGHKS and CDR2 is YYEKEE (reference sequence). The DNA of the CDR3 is TGTGCCAGCAGCTTATTACGGTTGGCCGGCACTGAAGCTTTCTTT. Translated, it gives CASSLLRLAGTEAFF.

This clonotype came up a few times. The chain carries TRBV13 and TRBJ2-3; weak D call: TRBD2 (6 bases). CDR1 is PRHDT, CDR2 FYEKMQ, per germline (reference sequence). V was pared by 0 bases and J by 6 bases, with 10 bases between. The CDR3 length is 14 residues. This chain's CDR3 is CASSLGVRGDTQYF. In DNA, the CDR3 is TGTGCCAGCAGCTTAGGAGTACGGGGGGATACGCAGTATTTT. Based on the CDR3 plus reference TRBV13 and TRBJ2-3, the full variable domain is AAGVIQSPRHLIKEKRETATLKCYPIPRHDTVYWYQQGPGQDPQFLISFYEKMQSDKGSIPDRFSAQQFSDYHSELNMSSLELGDSALYFCASSLGVRGDTQYFGPGTRLTVL.

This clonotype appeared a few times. This chain's CDR3 is CASSPGREDRETQYF. The CDR3 nucleotides are TGTGCCAGCAGCCCGGGACGGGAGGATAGGGAGACCCAGTACTTC. This rearrangement joins TRBV13 to TRBJ2-7; 7 bases are shared with TRBD2. The tail of the sequence fits TRBJ2-5 better, so the J call may be wrong. Per the germline V gene, CDR1 is PRHDT and CDR2 is FYEKMQ (reference sequence). The CDR3 is 15 residues long.

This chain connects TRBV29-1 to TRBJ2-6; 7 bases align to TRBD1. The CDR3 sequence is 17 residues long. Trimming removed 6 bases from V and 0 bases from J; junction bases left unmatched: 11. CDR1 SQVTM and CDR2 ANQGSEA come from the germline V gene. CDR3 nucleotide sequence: TGCAGCGTCACCCTCACAGGGGTCCGCTCTGGGGCCAACGTCCTGACTTTC. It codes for CSVTLTGVRSGANVLTF.

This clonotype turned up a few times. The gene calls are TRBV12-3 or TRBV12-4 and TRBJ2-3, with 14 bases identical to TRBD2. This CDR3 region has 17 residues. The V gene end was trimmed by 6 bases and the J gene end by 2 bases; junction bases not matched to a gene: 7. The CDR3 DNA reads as TGTGCCAGCAGCCCGGGACTAGCGGGGGATACCACAGATACGCAGTATTTT. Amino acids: CASSPGLAGDTTDTQYF.